These 5 T cell receptor beta chains were all obtained from the same sample, sequenced in a study of HIV-infected patients and healthy controls. All unsorted peripheral T cells were captured because whole blood was used without fractionation. 450 to 600 ng RNA was reverse transcribed with alpha and beta constant-region primers. Each of the alpha and beta chains got its own library through chain-specific third strand synthesis with indices. Each CDR3 protein is one row after TCRdb ran MiXCR on the 5' RACE reads. The table records about 9,600 distinct CDR3 sequences, about 7% of them present only once. Sequencing was performed on blood, taken before antiretroviral therapy. The receptors were gathered from an adult with HIV infection.

The chain links TRBV7-9 to TRBJ1-2; no clear D gene. Germline-derived CDR1 and CDR2 are SEHNR and FQNEAQ (reference sequence). There are 13 residues in the CDR3. Trimming left V 3 bases short and J 8 bases short, with 13 bases between. The CDR3 DNA follows: TGTGCCAGCAGCTTCAACGGGAGGGAAGGCTACACCTTC. Translated, it gives CASSFNGREGYTF.

Ten or more counts support this clonotype. The chain carries TRBV20-1 and TRBJ1-1; possible D gene TRBD1, 6 bases. From germline, CDR1 is DFQATT and CDR2 SNEGSKA (reference sequence). The length of the CDR3 is 14 residues. With 3 bases removed from V and 8 bases from J, the gap between germline ends came to 19 bases. CDR3 DNA sequence: TGCAGTGCTAGCAGCGGGGGGGGGGCAATCGAAGCTTTCTTT. Translation: CSASSGGGAIEAFF.

This clonotype was found many times. CDR3 in amino acids: CASSPWDTPTGTEAFF. Written as DNA, the CDR3 is TGTGCCAGCTCACCGTGGGACACCCCCACGGGCACTGAAGCTTTCTTT. The chain couples TRBV18 to TRBJ1-1, with a possible D match to TRBD1 (6 bases). This CDR3 has 16 residues. The germline gives CDR1 KGHSH, CDR2 LQKENI. V lost 3 bases and J 4 bases, leaving 18 bases between the germline ends. Together with reference TRBV18 and TRBJ1-1, the CDR3 gives the full variable domain: NAGVMQNPRHLVRRRGQEARLRCSPMKGHSHVYWYRQLPEEGLKFMVYLQKENIIDESGMPKERFSAEFPKEGPSILRIQQVVRGDSAAYFCASSPWDTPTGTEAFFGQGTRLTVV.

In its sample, this clonotype was seen many times. The chain is built from TRBV7-8 and TRBJ2-4, with D possibly TRBD2 on 6 matching bases. Germline CDR1 is SGHVS and CDR2 is FQNEAQ. V was shortened by 5 bases and J by 1 base, with 12 bases between the two germline ends. The CDR3 has 15 residues. CDR3 sequence reads: CASSNFGGAKNIQYF. CDR3 coding DNA: TGTGCCAGCAGCAATTTCGGAGGGGCCAAAAACATTCAGTACTTC.

This clonotype was counted at least ten times. V usage is TRBV6-2 or TRBV6-3 and J usage is TRBJ2-2, with 8 bases aligning to TRBD1. V trimming: 4 bases; J trimming: 1 base; junction bases outside the gene matches: 2. The CDR3 runs 15 residues. CDR1 and CDR2 (germline): MNHEY, SVGEGT. CDR3 DNA sequence: TGTGCCAGCAGTTCGGACAGGGAGAACACCGGGGAGCTGTTTTTT. Translated: CASSSDRENTGELFF.